This record covers a single TCR beta chain. What it recognizes is unknown. The sample belongs to a study of T cell responses to AZD1222 COVID-19 vaccine. General observations from the study: The study reported that nearly half of spike-specific TCRs target unmutated variant regions. Clonal diversity was possibly underestimated, and the donors were mostly white British, with more females. Distributed over spike, vaccine-associated CD4 TCRs predominated at 160-218 and 743-854.

Germline assignment: CDR1 MGHDK and CDR2 SYGVNS. V was cut by 6 bases and J by 4 bases, with 9 bases left in between. The CDR3 length is 12 residues. The method was immunoSEQ multiplex PCR; TCRdb's version includes in-frame clones alone and lacks a portion of them. The table has fewer than 100,000 clones, around 90% seen once. This clonotype originated in an adult in good health. The starting material was peripheral blood, obtained on day 0 of AZD1222 vaccination. This chain uses TRBV25-1 with TRBJ1-2; D call uncertain. CDR3 bases: TGTGCCAGCAGACACGGCCGCTATGGCTACACCTTC. This encodes CASRHGRYGYTF.